A single TCR beta chain is shown here with its context. This clonotype was seen at least ten times. Its antigen has not been determined. Base qualities are missing; no much larger clone stands one base away. The data belong to a study of CD8 T cells in ankylosing spondylitis (dated 2017 in TCRdb). Regarding the complete study: T cell receptor beta repertoires were profiled in healthy donors and ankylosing spondylitis patients so that disease-linked TCR variants could be found. The full study cohort comprised around 23 ankylosing spondylitis patients and approximately 100 healthy donors. Peripheral blood samples were taken, and synovial fluid was additionally collected from ankylosing spondylitis patients.

Sequencing used an Illumina HiSeq 2500. Quantitative 5'-RACE with molecular barcodes was used to prepare TCR beta libraries. The original pipeline was this. A new computational method, built on a probabilistic model of VDJ rearrangement, was used to identify disease-linked TCR variants. TCRdb reprocessed the public reads (quality trimming at Q25 with fastp, clone calling with MiXCR) and kept in-frame beta chains. Identical CDR3 protein sequences are pooled into one entry, listed with their most common genes and DNA. These V and J calls derive from TCRdb rather than the authors' analysis. This sample has a few hundred thousand distinct CDR3 sequences in its table, and about 12% of those were observed once. Approximately 6.3% of the sample comes from the top ten. Broad study findings and their caveats: A TCR beta motif of fewer than 10 highly homologous amino acid variants appeared characteristic of blood from ankylosing spondylitis patients. The disease-linked clones had a CD8+ phenotype and were found at relatively low frequencies in peripheral blood. The disease-linked clones were reported as significantly enriched in matched synovial fluid samples from ankylosing spondylitis patients. Some motif variants had previously been reported in the synovial fluid and blood of reactive arthritis patients, which suggests shared mechanisms of disease initiation.

The CDR3 runs 14 residues from the cysteine to the phenylalanine. Of all the DNA, just the CDR3 is kept, 42 bases in frame from base 1. V trim: 4 bases; J trim: 2 bases; unmatched bases: 4. CDR1 is given as SGHRS and CDR2 as YFSETQ, both from the germline V gene. The sequence was collected from a male donor with ankylosing spondylitis. Material for sequencing was blood, either unsorted or a sorted T cell fraction (not recorded which). Here the chain combines TRBV5-1 and TRBJ2-3, and 7 bases in between align with TRBD2. In nucleotides, the sequence is TGCGCCAGCAGCCGGAGCGGGGACACAGATACGCAGTATTTT. Its translation is CASSRSGDTDTQYF.